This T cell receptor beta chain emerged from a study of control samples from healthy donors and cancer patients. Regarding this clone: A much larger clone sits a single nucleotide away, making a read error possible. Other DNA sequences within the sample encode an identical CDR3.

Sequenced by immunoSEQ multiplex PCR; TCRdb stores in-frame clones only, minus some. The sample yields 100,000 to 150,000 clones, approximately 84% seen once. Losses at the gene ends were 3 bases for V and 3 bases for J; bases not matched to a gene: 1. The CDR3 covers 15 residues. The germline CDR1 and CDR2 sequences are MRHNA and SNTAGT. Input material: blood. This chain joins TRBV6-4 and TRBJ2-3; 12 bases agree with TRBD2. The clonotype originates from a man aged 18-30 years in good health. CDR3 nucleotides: TGTGCCAGCAGTGAGGGGACTAGCGGGACAGATACGCAGTATTTT. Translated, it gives CASSEGTSGTDTQYF.